These T cell receptor beta chains were read from a single sample in a study of vaccination and CD4 T cells after COVID-19. TCRdb re-called the PCR reads with MiXCR, one entry per CDR3 protein. The table lists 9,500 to 15,000 distinct CDR3 sequences, about 53% of them singletons. Their specific antigens are unknown. The sample taken for sequencing was CD4+ T cells from blood, cultured in vitro. Every receptor here comes from a human donor who had recovered from COVID-19. Each CDR3 is given with its conserved first and last residue. A D gene is named only where the DNA matches it firmly. Where a row states a size, it is once, few, many or the class of an expanded clone; other rows omit it.

d_call: TRBD1
j_call: TRBJ1-5
v_call: TRBV28
clone_size: -
cdr3_length: 17
cdr3_aa: CASRGTVGSQSNQPQHF
cdr3_nt: TGTGCCAGCAGGGGGACAGTAGGAAGCCAGAGCAATCAGCCCCAGCATTTT

d_call: -
j_call: TRBJ1-5
v_call: TRBV20-1
clone_size: few
cdr3_length: 12
cdr3_aa: CSATQSDQPQHF
cdr3_nt: TGCAGTGCTACCCAGAGCGATCAGCCCCAGCATTTT

d_call: TRBD1
j_call: TRBJ1-1
v_call: TRBV25-1
clone_size: -
cdr3_length: 16
cdr3_aa: CASSALTGALNTEAFF
cdr3_nt: TGTGCCAGCAGTGCCCTGACAGGGGCCCTGAACACTGAAGCTTTCTTT

d_call: TRBD2
j_call: TRBJ2-7
v_call: TRBV11-2
clone_size: once
cdr3_length: 16
cdr3_aa: CASSWGWGGRSYEQYF
cdr3_nt: TGTGCCAGCAGCTGGGGGTGGGGCGGGAGGTCCTACGAGCAGTACTTC

d_call: TRBD1
j_call: TRBJ1-5
v_call: TRBV28
clone_size: few
cdr3_length: 14
cdr3_aa: CASSSDRVNQPQHF
cdr3_nt: TGTGCCAGCAGTTCGGACAGGGTCAATCAGCCCCAGCATTTT

d_call: TRBD1
j_call: TRBJ2-5
v_call: TRBV15
clone_size: -
cdr3_length: 14
cdr3_aa: CATSRTGIQETQYF
cdr3_nt: TGTGCCACCAGCCGGACAGGCATCCAAGAGACCCAGTACTTC

d_call: -
j_call: TRBJ1-5
v_call: TRBV4-2
clone_size: -
cdr3_length: 18
cdr3_aa: CASSQDQEGGGSNQPQHF
cdr3_nt: TGTGCCAGCAGCCAAGATCAGGAGGGAGGGGGGAGCAATCAGCCCCAGCATTTT

d_call: TRBD1
j_call: TRBJ2-5
v_call: TRBV9
clone_size: few
cdr3_length: 13
cdr3_aa: CASSVGTGETQYF
cdr3_nt: TGTGCCAGCAGCGTAGGGACAGGGGAGACCCAGTACTTC

d_call: -
j_call: TRBJ2-2
v_call: TRBV6-5
clone_size: -
cdr3_length: 15
cdr3_aa: CASSYSQGGTGELFF
cdr3_nt: TGTGCCAGCAGTTACTCGCAGGGGGGCACCGGGGAGCTGTTTTTT

d_call: -
j_call: TRBJ2-6
v_call: TRBV4-1
clone_size: -
cdr3_length: 17
cdr3_aa: CASSPPRVSPGANVLTF
cdr3_nt: TGCGCCAGCAGCCCACCCCGAGTTTCTCCGGGGGCCAACGTCCTGACTTTC

d_call: -
j_call: TRBJ2-5
v_call: TRBV11-2
clone_size: -
cdr3_length: 17
cdr3_aa: CASSRGATGWEEETQYF
cdr3_nt: TGTGCCAGCAGTCGGGGTGCGACAGGGTGGGAGGAAGAGACCCAGTACTTC

d_call: TRBD2
j_call: TRBJ2-2
v_call: TRBV6-1
clone_size: few
cdr3_length: 16
cdr3_aa: CASRGLAGGGTGELFF
cdr3_nt: TGTGCCAGCAGGGGACTAGCGGGAGGTGGAACCGGGGAGCTGTTTTTT

d_call: TRBD1
j_call: TRBJ2-1
v_call: TRBV7-9
clone_size: -
cdr3_length: 16
cdr3_aa: CASSITGTGGRDEQFF
cdr3_nt: TGTGCCAGCAGCATCACAGGGACAGGGGGCCGCGATGAGCAGTTCTTC

d_call: -
j_call: TRBJ1-2
v_call: TRBV6-2/TRBV6-3
clone_size: -
cdr3_length: 12
cdr3_aa: CASSMMNYGYTF
cdr3_nt: TGTGCCAGCAGTATGATGAACTATGGCTACACCTTC

d_call: -
j_call: TRBJ2-5
v_call: TRBV2
clone_size: -
cdr3_length: 13
cdr3_aa: CASTRVLQETQYF
cdr3_nt: TGTGCCAGCACCAGGGTACTACAAGAGACCCAGTACTTC

d_call: TRBD1
j_call: TRBJ1-2
v_call: TRBV6-2/TRBV6-3
clone_size: -
cdr3_length: 14
cdr3_aa: CASKGSGTGVGYTF
cdr3_nt: TGTGCCAGCAAGGGATCCGGGACAGGGGTTGGCTACACCTTC

d_call: TRBD1
j_call: TRBJ2-1
v_call: TRBV30
clone_size: -
cdr3_length: 14
cdr3_aa: CAWFHRDRGREQFF
cdr3_nt: TGTGCCTGGTTTCACCGGGACAGGGGACGGGAGCAGTTCTTC

d_call: -
j_call: TRBJ1-6
v_call: TRBV10-3
clone_size: few
cdr3_length: 13
cdr3_aa: CAISEPPESPLHF
cdr3_nt: TGTGCCATCAGTGAGCCACCAGAATCACCCCTCCACTTT

d_call: -
j_call: TRBJ2-2
v_call: TRBV20-1
clone_size: few
cdr3_length: 15
cdr3_aa: CSARDFARLTGELFF
cdr3_nt: TGCAGTGCTAGGGATTTTGCTCGACTCACCGGGGAGCTGTTTTTT

d_call: -
j_call: TRBJ2-7
v_call: TRBV20-1
clone_size: -
cdr3_length: 11
cdr3_aa: CSAPQGYEQYF
cdr3_nt: TGCAGTGCTCCACAGGGCTACGAGCAGTACTTC

d_call: -
j_call: TRBJ2-7
v_call: TRBV6-1
clone_size: -
cdr3_length: 14
cdr3_aa: CASSRQTGFGEQYF
cdr3_nt: TGTGCCAGCAGTAGACAGACAGGTTTTGGGGAGCAGTACTTC

d_call: TRBD2
j_call: TRBJ2-1
v_call: TRBV20-1
clone_size: -
cdr3_length: 17
cdr3_aa: CSANPGLAGATYNEQFF
cdr3_nt: TGCAGTGCAAACCCCGGACTAGCGGGGGCTACCTACAATGAGCAGTTCTTC

d_call: TRBD1
j_call: TRBJ1-6
v_call: TRBV11-2
clone_size: -
cdr3_length: 13
cdr3_aa: CASSITGESPLHF
cdr3_nt: TGTGCCAGCAGCATTACAGGGGAGTCACCCCTCCACTTT

d_call: -
j_call: TRBJ1-5
v_call: TRBV19
clone_size: few
cdr3_length: 17
cdr3_aa: CASSPEGIGRVNQPQHF
cdr3_nt: TGTGCCAGTAGTCCGGAGGGGATTGGCAGGGTCAATCAGCCCCAGCATTTT

d_call: TRBD2
j_call: TRBJ2-5
v_call: TRBV24-1
clone_size: -
cdr3_length: 18
cdr3_aa: CATSRGGLSSGNFETQYF
cdr3_nt: TGTGCCACCAGTCGGGGTGGGTTGTCTAGCGGGAACTTCGAGACCCAGTACTTC

d_call: -
j_call: TRBJ2-3
v_call: TRBV20-1
clone_size: few
cdr3_length: 11
cdr3_aa: CSARGGVTQYF
cdr3_nt: TGCAGTGCTAGAGGGGGTGTTACGCAGTATTTT

d_call: -
j_call: TRBJ2-7
v_call: TRBV7-9
clone_size: -
cdr3_length: 14
cdr3_aa: CASSLAEYSYEQYF
cdr3_nt: TGTGCCAGCAGCTTAGCGGAATACTCCTACGAGCAGTACTTC

d_call: TRBD1
j_call: TRBJ2-7
v_call: TRBV6-2/TRBV6-3
clone_size: -
cdr3_length: 17
cdr3_aa: CASSTPAGTGPSHEQYF
cdr3_nt: TGTGCCAGCAGTACCCCAGCAGGGACAGGCCCTTCCCACGAGCAGTACTTC

d_call: -
j_call: TRBJ2-5
v_call: TRBV2
clone_size: -
cdr3_length: 13
cdr3_aa: CASRTTLQETQYF
cdr3_nt: TGTGCCAGCAGGACGACTCTTCAAGAGACCCAGTACTTC

d_call: -
j_call: TRBJ1-5
v_call: TRBV28
clone_size: -
cdr3_length: 14
cdr3_aa: CASSLWDSVGPQHF
cdr3_nt: TGTGCCAGCAGTTTATGGGACAGCGTGGGGCCCCAGCATTTT

d_call: -
j_call: TRBJ1-2
v_call: TRBV29-1
clone_size: -
cdr3_length: 14
cdr3_aa: CSVERRGGDYGYTF
cdr3_nt: TGCAGCGTTGAAAGGAGGGGCGGTGACTATGGCTACACCTTC

d_call: -
j_call: TRBJ1-5
v_call: TRBV20-1
clone_size: few
cdr3_length: 13
cdr3_aa: CSASVSSNQPQHF
cdr3_nt: TGCAGTGCTAGCGTCAGTAGCAATCAGCCCCAGCATTTT

d_call: -
j_call: TRBJ2-2
v_call: TRBV7-2
clone_size: -
cdr3_length: 15
cdr3_aa: CASSPGQPNTGELLF
cdr3_nt: TGTGCCAGCAGTCCGGGACAACCGAACACCGGGGAGCTGCTTTTT

d_call: -
j_call: TRBJ1-5
v_call: TRBV20-1
clone_size: few
cdr3_length: 17
cdr3_aa: CSARDDGHDRVSQPQHF
cdr3_nt: TGCAGTGCTAGAGATGATGGGCACGATAGGGTTAGTCAGCCCCAGCATTTT

d_call: -
j_call: TRBJ2-2
v_call: TRBV7-8
clone_size: -
cdr3_length: 17
cdr3_aa: CASSLEVTPLFTGELFF
cdr3_nt: TGTGCCAGCAGCTTAGAGGTGACACCTCTTTTCACCGGGGAGCTGTTTTTT

d_call: -
j_call: TRBJ1-6
v_call: TRBV10-3
clone_size: -
cdr3_length: 14
cdr3_aa: CATGREGDNSPLHF
cdr3_nt: TGTGCCACAGGTCGAGAGGGAGATAATTCACCCCTCCACTTT

d_call: -
j_call: TRBJ1-5
v_call: TRBV27
clone_size: -
cdr3_length: 13
cdr3_aa: CASSKNSNQPQHF
cdr3_nt: TGTGCCAGCAGTAAAAATAGCAATCAGCCCCAGCATTTT

d_call: -
j_call: TRBJ2-2
v_call: TRBV2
clone_size: few
cdr3_length: 15
cdr3_aa: CASSEGTRRTGELFF
cdr3_nt: TGTGCCAGCAGTGAGGGGACGCGGCGCACCGGGGAGCTGTTTTTT

d_call: -
j_call: TRBJ2-1
v_call: TRBV4-3
clone_size: -
cdr3_length: 16
cdr3_aa: CASSQDTGPIYNEQFF
cdr3_nt: TGCGCCAGCAGCCAAGACACAGGGCCAATCTACAATGAGCAGTTCTTC

d_call: -
j_call: TRBJ1-1
v_call: TRBV6-5
clone_size: -
cdr3_length: 14
cdr3_aa: CASSYSSFYTEAFF
cdr3_nt: TGTGCCAGCAGTTACTCGAGTTTTTACACTGAAGCTTTCTTT

d_call: -
j_call: TRBJ2-3
v_call: TRBV7-2
clone_size: -
cdr3_length: 19
cdr3_aa: CASSLAPTGSRYRTDTQYF
cdr3_nt: TGTGCCAGCAGCTTAGCCCCGACAGGCAGTCGCTATCGCACAGATACGCAGTATTTT

d_call: TRBD2
j_call: TRBJ2-7
v_call: TRBV7-2
clone_size: -
cdr3_length: 14
cdr3_aa: CASSLLAGAYEQYF
cdr3_nt: TGTGCCAGCAGCTTACTAGCGGGGGCCTACGAGCAGTACTTC

d_call: -
j_call: TRBJ2-3
v_call: TRBV27
clone_size: -
cdr3_length: 16
cdr3_aa: CASSPDGPRGTDTQYF
cdr3_nt: TGTGCCAGCAGTCCGGACGGCCCGAGGGGCACAGATACGCAGTATTTT

d_call: -
j_call: TRBJ2-2
v_call: TRBV20-1
clone_size: -
cdr3_length: 15
cdr3_aa: CSATPWDANTGELFF
cdr3_nt: TGCAGTGCGACCCCCTGGGACGCGAACACCGGGGAGCTGTTTTTT

d_call: TRBD2
j_call: TRBJ2-3
v_call: TRBV7-9
clone_size: -
cdr3_length: 16
cdr3_aa: CASSFRLAGYTDTQYF
cdr3_nt: TGTGCCAGCAGCTTTCGACTAGCGGGTTACACAGATACGCAGTATTTT

d_call: TRBD1
j_call: TRBJ1-2
v_call: TRBV28
clone_size: once
cdr3_length: 14
cdr3_aa: CASSSDRGYYGYTF
cdr3_nt: TGTGCCAGCAGTTCGGACAGGGGGTATTATGGCTACACCTTC

d_call: TRBD2
j_call: TRBJ2-1
v_call: TRBV5-4
clone_size: -
cdr3_length: 17
cdr3_aa: CASSSALLAGGGGEQFF
cdr3_nt: TGTGCCAGCAGCTCAGCCTTACTAGCGGGAGGGGGTGGCGAGCAGTTCTTC

d_call: -
j_call: TRBJ2-3
v_call: TRBV15
clone_size: few
cdr3_length: 16
cdr3_aa: CATSRGSSVGQDTQYF
cdr3_nt: TGTGCCACCAGCAGGGGGTCTAGCGTTGGGCAGGATACGCAGTATTTT

d_call: -
j_call: TRBJ2-1
v_call: TRBV20-1
clone_size: -
cdr3_length: 11
cdr3_aa: CSADGRYEQFF
cdr3_nt: TGCAGTGCAGATGGACGCTATGAGCAGTTCTTC

d_call: -
j_call: TRBJ1-5
v_call: TRBV12-3/TRBV12-4
clone_size: -
cdr3_length: 12
cdr3_aa: CASSPTGQPQHF
cdr3_nt: TGTGCCAGCAGTCCAACGGGTCAGCCCCAGCATTTT

d_call: -
j_call: TRBJ2-3
v_call: TRBV6-5
clone_size: few
cdr3_length: 18
cdr3_aa: CASSLRTQTRTSTDTQYF
cdr3_nt: TGTGCCAGCAGTTTACGGACTCAAACTAGAACTAGCACAGATACGCAGTATTTT

d_call: -
j_call: TRBJ1-6
v_call: TRBV6-1
clone_size: -
cdr3_length: 13
cdr3_aa: CASHRTAGSPLHF
cdr3_nt: TGTGCCAGCCATAGGACCGCGGGCTCACCCCTCCACTTT

d_call: TRBD2
j_call: TRBJ2-5
v_call: TRBV5-1
clone_size: -
cdr3_length: 14
cdr3_aa: CASSYGTRSETQYF
cdr3_nt: TGCGCCAGCAGCTACGGGACTAGATCAGAGACCCAGTACTTC

d_call: -
j_call: TRBJ2-1
v_call: TRBV6-1
clone_size: -
cdr3_length: 12
cdr3_aa: CASSPRSNEQFF
cdr3_nt: TGTGCCAGCAGCCCTAGGTCGAATGAGCAGTTCTTC

d_call: -
j_call: TRBJ1-1
v_call: TRBV18
clone_size: -
cdr3_length: 12
cdr3_aa: CASSLQSREAFF
cdr3_nt: TGTGCCAGCTCGCTTCAATCTCGTGAAGCTTTCTTT

d_call: -
j_call: TRBJ2-7
v_call: TRBV6-1
clone_size: -
cdr3_length: 13
cdr3_aa: CASSNGISYEQYF
cdr3_nt: TGTGCCAGCAGCAATGGGATTTCCTACGAGCAGTACTTC

d_call: -
j_call: TRBJ2-3
v_call: TRBV20-1
clone_size: -
cdr3_length: 17
cdr3_aa: CSASHQSGNIRTDTQYF
cdr3_nt: TGCAGTGCTAGTCACCAATCCGGGAACATTCGCACAGATACGCAGTATTTT

d_call: -
j_call: TRBJ2-2
v_call: TRBV2
clone_size: few
cdr3_length: 15
cdr3_aa: CASLGGIANTGELFF
cdr3_nt: TGTGCCAGCCTCGGCGGGATAGCGAACACCGGGGAGCTGTTTTTT

d_call: -
j_call: TRBJ1-3
v_call: TRBV5-1
clone_size: once
cdr3_length: 12
cdr3_aa: CASSRSFDTIYF
cdr3_nt: TGCGCCAGCAGCAGGTCCTTCGACACCATATATTTT